This TCR beta chain was documented in a study of cytomegalovirus exposure and HLA in healthy donors. Study results and caveats: Researchers reportedly found TCR beta sequences accurately predicted most subjects' HLA-A and HLA-B alleles. For presence/absence analyses, sequencing depth was assumed to be roughly uniform across donors. Rates of TCR association differed by HLA locus in a later analysis, with DRB1 highest and HLA-C lowest.

A remark on this clone: The target antigen is unknown.

Donors sampled were nominally healthy, though unrecorded immune exposures were likely. The PCR ran on 60 Vbeta and 13 Jbeta primers. The data were produced by immunoSEQ multiplex PCR, yet TCRdb's version contains in-frame clones alone and is incomplete. Of approximately 170,000 clones in the sample, around four fifths were seen once. V was pared by 5 bases and J by 2 bases, with 4 bases of the junction left unmatched. The CDR3 is made up of 15 amino acids. The germline gives CDR1 MDHEN, CDR2 SYDVKM. The receptor's source is a female donor in good health and CMV-seronegative. The sequenced sample was PBMCs. V and J are TRBV28 and TRBJ1-3, with TRBD1 matching 9 bases. The CDR3 sequence is CASSTHRGPGNTIYF. The CDR3 nucleotides read TGTGCCAGCAGTACCCACAGGGGGCCTGGAAACACCATATATTTT.